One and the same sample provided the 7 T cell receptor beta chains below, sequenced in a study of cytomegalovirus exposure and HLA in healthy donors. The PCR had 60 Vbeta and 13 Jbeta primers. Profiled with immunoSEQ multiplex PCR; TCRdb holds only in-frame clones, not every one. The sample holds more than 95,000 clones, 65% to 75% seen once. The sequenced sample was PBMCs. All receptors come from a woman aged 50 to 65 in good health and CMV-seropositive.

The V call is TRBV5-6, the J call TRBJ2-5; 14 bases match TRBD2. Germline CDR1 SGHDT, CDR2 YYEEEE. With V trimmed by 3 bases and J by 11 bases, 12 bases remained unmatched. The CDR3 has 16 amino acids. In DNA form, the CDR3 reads TGTGCCAGCAGCTCATTGACTAGCGGGGGGGCCCGTGGGCAGTACTTC. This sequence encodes CASSSLTSGGARGQYF.

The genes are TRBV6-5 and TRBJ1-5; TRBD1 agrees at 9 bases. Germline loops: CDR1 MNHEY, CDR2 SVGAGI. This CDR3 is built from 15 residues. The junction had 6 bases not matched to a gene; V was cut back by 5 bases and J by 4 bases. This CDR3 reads CASSPGQGLNQPQHF. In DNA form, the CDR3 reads TGTGCCAGCAGTCCGGGACAGGGTTTAAATCAGCCCCAGCATTTT.

The CDR3 DNA reads as TGTGCCAGCAGCTGGGGACAGGAAGAGACCCAGTACTTC. Translated, it gives CASSWGQEETQYF. This sequence joins TRBV6-1 and TRBJ2-5; 8 nucleotides line up with TRBD1. The junction had 3 bases not matched to a gene; V was cut back by 6 bases and J by 3 bases. In germline, CDR1 is MNHNS, CDR2 SASEGT. The CDR3 totals 13 residues.

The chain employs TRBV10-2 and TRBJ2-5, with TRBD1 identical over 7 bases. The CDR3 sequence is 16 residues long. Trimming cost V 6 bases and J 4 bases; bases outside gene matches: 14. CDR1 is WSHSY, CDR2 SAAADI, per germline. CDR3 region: CASRVRSRGGIETQYF. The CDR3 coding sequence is TGCGCCAGCAGAGTGAGGTCGAGAGGGGGCATAGAGACCCAGTACTTC.

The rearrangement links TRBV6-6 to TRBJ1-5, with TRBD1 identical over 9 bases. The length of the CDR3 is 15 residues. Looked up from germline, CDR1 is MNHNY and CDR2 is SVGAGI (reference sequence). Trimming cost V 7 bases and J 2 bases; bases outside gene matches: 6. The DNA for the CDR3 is TGTGCCAGCACCGACAGGGGGGGAGGCAATCAGCCCCAGCATTTT. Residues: CASTDRGGGNQPQHF.

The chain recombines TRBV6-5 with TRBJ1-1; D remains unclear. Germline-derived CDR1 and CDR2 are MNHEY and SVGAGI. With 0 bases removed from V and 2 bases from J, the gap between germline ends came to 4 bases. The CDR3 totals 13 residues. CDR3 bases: TGTGCCAGCAGTTACTCCTTCAACACTGAAGCTTTCTTT. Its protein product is CASSYSFNTEAFF.

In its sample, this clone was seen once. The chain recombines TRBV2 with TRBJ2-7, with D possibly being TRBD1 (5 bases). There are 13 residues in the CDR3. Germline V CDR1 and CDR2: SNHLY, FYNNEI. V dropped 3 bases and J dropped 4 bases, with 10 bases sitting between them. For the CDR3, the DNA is TGTGCCAGCAGTGAGCAGGGAATTTACGAGCAGTACTTC. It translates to CASSEQGIYEQYF.